This TCR beta chain was found in a study of beta chain features in type 1 diabetes. Regarding the study as a whole: High TCR expression in some cells could lead to their over-representation in cDNA sequencing. Type 1 diabetes patients showed a moderate but significant shortening of TCRB CDR3s in all four CD4+ subsets. Type 1 diabetes patients had fewer VDJ junction insertions and more deletions.

Sorted CD4+ subsets: naive, central memory, regulatory, stem cell-like memory (CD45RO/CCR7/CD25/CD127/CD95/CD27 panel). The entirety of the isolated RNA underwent reverse transcription, so expressed TCRB transcripts were sequenced. Roughly 3.6 million reads on average were seen across naive, central memory and regulatory T cell samples. Produced via immunoSEQ multiplex PCR; TCRdb's table is partial and in-frame only. Here the sample spans about 250,000 clones, about a tenth being singletons. The CDR3 is made up of 13 amino acids. V was trimmed by 5 bases and J by 3 bases, leaving 10 bases between them. Germline V gene sequence: CDR1 ENHRY, CDR2 SYGVKD. This clone was seen more than once but under ten times. Its target is unknown.

This rearrangement joins TRBV10-3 to TRBJ1-1; tentatively, D is TRBD1 (6 bases). This sequence originates from a man aged 30-40 years with type 1 diabetes. The specimen was naive CD4+ T cells from blood. The CDR3 DNA is TGTGCCATCAGTCCTACAGGGTACACTGAAGCTTTCTTT. Amino acids: CAISPTGYTEAFF.